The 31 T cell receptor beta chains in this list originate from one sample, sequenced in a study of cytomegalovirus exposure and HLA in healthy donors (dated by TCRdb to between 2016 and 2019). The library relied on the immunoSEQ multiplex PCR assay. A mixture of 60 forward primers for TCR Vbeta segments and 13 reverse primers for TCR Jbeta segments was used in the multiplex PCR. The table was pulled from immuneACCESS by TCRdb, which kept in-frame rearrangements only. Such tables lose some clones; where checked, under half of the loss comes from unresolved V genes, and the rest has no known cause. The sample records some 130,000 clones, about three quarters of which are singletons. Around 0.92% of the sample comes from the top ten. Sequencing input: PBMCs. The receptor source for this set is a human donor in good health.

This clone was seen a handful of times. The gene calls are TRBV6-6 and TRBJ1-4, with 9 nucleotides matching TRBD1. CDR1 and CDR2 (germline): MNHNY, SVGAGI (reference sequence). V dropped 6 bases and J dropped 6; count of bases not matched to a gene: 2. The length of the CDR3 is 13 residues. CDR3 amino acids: CASRRQGDEKLFF. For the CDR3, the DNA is TGTGCCAGCAGGAGACAGGGGGATGAAAAACTGTTTTTT.

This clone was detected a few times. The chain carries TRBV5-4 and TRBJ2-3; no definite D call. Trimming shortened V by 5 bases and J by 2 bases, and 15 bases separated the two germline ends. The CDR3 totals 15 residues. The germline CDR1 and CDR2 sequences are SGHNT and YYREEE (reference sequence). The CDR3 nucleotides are TGTGCCAGCAGTTTTGAGCTGTTACCCACAGATACGCAGTATTTT. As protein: CASSFELLPTDTQYF.

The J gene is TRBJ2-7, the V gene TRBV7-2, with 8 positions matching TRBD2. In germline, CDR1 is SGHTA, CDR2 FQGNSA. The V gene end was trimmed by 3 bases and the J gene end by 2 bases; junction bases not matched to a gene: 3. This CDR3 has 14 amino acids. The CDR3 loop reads CASSFGGAAYEQYF. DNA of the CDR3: TGTGCCAGCAGCTTCGGGGGGGCTGCCTACGAGCAGTACTTC.

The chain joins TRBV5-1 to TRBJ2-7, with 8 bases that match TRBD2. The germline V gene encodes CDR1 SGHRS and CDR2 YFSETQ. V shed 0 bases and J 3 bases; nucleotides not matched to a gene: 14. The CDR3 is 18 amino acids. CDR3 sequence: CASSLVRSGGTTYYEQYF. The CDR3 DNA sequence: TGCGCCAGCAGCTTGGTTCGTTCGGGGGGGACAACGTACTACGAGCAGTACTTC.

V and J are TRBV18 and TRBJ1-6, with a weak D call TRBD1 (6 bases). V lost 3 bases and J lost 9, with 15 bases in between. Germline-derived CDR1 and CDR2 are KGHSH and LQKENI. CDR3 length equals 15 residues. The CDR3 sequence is CASSPQDSSSSPLHF. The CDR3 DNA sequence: TGTGCCAGCTCACCCCAGGACAGCTCGTCTTCACCCCTCCACTTT.

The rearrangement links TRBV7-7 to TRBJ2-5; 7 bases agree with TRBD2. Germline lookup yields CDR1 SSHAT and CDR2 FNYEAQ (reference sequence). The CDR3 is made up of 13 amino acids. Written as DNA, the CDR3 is TGTGCAACCCAAAGCGGGGCCCAAGAGACCCAGTACTTC. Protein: CATQSGAQETQYF.

The CDR3 coding sequence is TGTGCCAGCAGTGAATCACAGCTTCCAGGGGGGTCCTACAATGAGCAGTTCTTC. Its protein is CASSESQLPGGSYNEQFF. The chain employs TRBV2 and TRBJ2-1; D is perhaps TRBD1 (7 bases). Trimming cost V 2 bases and J 1 base, with 18 bases left between them. The CDR3 covers 18 residues. CDR1 and CDR2 from the germline V gene are SNHLY and FYNNEI. Filled out from reference TRBV2 and TRBJ2-1, the complete variable domain reads EPEVTQTPSHQVTQMGQEVILRCVPISNHLYFYWYRQILGQKVEFLVSFYNNEISEKSEIFDDQFSVERPDGSNFTLKIRSTKLEDSAMYFCASSESQLPGGSYNEQFFGPGTRLTVL.

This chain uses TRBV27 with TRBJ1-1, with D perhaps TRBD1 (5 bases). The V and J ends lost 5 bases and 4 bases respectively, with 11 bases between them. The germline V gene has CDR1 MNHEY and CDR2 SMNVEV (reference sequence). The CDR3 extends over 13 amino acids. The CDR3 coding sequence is TGTGCCAGCAGTCCCCTTGGGGCCACTGAAGCTTTCTTT. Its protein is CASSPLGATEAFF.

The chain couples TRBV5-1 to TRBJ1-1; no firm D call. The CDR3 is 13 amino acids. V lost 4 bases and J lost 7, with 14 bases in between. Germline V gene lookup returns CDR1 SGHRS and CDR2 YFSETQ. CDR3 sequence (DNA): TGCGCCAGCAGCCTCGTTGAGACACATGAAGCTTTCTTT. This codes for CASSLVETHEAFF.

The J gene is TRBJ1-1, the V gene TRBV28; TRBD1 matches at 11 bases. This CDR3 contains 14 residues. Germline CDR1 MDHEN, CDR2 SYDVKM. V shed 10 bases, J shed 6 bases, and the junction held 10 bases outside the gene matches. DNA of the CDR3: TGTGCCACTCGGACAGGGGGCCCCCCCTCTGAAGCTTTCTTT. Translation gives CATRTGGPPSEAFF.

The DNA for the CDR3 is TGTGCCAGCAGTTGGCCAGGGTACGGCTACACCTTC. It codes for CASSWPGYGYTF. V gene TRBV28 combines with J gene TRBJ1-2, with D possibly TRBD1 on 5 matching bases. The V end lost 4 bases, the J end lost 8 bases, and 11 bases lay between the germline ends. Germline V lookup: CDR1 MDHEN, CDR2 SYDVKM. This CDR3 comprises 12 residues.

The CDR3 protein is CASSPGGASNYGYTF. The CDR3 nucleotides are TGCGCCAGCAGCCCCGGAGGGGCCTCTAACTATGGCTACACCTTC. The chain couples TRBV5-1 to TRBJ1-2; possibly TRBD1 for D (5 bases). The germline V and J ends were trimmed by 4 bases and 0 bases, with 13 bases remaining between them. In germline, CDR1 is SGHRS, CDR2 YFSETQ. The length of the CDR3 is 15 residues. Combining the CDR3 with reference TRBV5-1 and TRBJ1-2 gives the whole variable domain KAGVTQTPRYLIKTRGQQVTLSCSPISGHRSVSWYQQTPGQGLQFLFEYFSETQRNKGNFPGRFSGRQFSNSRSEMNVSTLELGDSALYLCASSPGGASNYGYTFGSGTRLTVV.

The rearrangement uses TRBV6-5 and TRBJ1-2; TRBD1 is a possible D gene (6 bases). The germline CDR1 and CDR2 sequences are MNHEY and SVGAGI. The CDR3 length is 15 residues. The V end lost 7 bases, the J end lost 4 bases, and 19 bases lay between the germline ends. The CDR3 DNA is TGTGCCAGCACTCAGGGGAGAGGGGTAGCCTATGGCTACACCTTC. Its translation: CASTQGRGVAYGYTF.

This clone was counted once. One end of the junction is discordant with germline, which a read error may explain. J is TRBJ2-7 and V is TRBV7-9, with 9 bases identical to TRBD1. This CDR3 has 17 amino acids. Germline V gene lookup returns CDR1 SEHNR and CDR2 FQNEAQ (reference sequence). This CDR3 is CSSSLRQPGTGRYEQYF. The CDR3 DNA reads TGTTCCAGCAGCTTAAGGCAACCCGGGACAGGGAGGTACGAGCAGTACTTC.

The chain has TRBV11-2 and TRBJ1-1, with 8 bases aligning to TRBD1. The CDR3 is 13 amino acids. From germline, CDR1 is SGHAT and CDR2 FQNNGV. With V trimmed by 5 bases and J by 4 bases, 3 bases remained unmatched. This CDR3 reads CASSARGPTEAFF. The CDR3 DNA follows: TGTGCCAGCAGCGCCAGGGGGCCCACTGAAGCTTTCTTT.

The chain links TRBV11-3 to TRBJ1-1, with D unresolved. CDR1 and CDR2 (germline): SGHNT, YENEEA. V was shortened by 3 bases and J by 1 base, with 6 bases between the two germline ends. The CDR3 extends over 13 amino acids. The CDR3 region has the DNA TGTGCCAGCAGCTTTACCAGGAACACTGAAGCTTTCTTT. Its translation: CASSFTRNTEAFF.

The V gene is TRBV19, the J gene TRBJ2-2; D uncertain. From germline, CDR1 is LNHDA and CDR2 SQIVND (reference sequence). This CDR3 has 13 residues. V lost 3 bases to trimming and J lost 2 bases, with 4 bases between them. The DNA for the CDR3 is TGTGCCAGTAGTATCTTAAACACCGGGGAGCTGTTTTTT. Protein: CASSILNTGELFF.

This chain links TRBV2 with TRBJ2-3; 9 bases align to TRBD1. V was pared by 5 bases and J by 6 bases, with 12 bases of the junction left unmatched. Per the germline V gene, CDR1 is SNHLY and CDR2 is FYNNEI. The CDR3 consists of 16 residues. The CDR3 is CASSSPGTGLVDTQYF. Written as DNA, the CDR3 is TGTGCCAGCAGTTCCCCCGGGACAGGGCTCGTCGATACGCAGTATTTT.

The CDR3: CASSKLAGGTDTQYF. CDR3 in DNA: TGTGCCAGCAGCAAACTAGCGGGAGGCACAGATACGCAGTATTTT. The rearrangement uses TRBV5-4 and TRBJ2-3; 11 nucleotides line up with TRBD2. Germline V lookup: CDR1 SGHNT, CDR2 YYREEE (reference sequence). CDR3 length: 15 amino acids. With 4 bases clipped from V and 1 base from J, the junction kept 2 bases outside the gene matches.

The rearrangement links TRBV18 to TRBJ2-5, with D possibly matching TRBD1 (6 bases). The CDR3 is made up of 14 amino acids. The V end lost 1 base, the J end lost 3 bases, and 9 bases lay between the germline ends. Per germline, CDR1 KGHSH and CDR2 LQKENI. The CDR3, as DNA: TGTGCCAGCTCACCACGGGCAGGGGAAGAGACCCAGTACTTC. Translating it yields CASSPRAGEETQYF.

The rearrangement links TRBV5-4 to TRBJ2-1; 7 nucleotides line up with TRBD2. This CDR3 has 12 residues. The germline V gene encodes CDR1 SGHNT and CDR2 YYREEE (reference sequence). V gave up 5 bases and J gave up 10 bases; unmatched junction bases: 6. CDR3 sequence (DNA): TGTGCCAGCAGACCAGCTAGCGGAGAGCAGTTCTTC. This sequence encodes CASRPASGEQFF.

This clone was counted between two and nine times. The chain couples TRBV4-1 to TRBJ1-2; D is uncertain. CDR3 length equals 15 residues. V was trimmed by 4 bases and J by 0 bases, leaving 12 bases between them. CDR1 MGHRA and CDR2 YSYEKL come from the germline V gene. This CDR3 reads CASSLSDTTNYGYTF. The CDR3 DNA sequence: TGCGCCAGCAGCCTATCTGACACGACTAACTATGGCTACACCTTC.

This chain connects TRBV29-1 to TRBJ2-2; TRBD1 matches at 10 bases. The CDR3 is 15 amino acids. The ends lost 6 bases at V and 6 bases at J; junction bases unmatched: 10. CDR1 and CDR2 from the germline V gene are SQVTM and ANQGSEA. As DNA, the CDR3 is TGCAGCGTGAATACCGGGACAGGGGATGCCGGGGAGCTGTTTTTT. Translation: CSVNTGTGDAGELFF.

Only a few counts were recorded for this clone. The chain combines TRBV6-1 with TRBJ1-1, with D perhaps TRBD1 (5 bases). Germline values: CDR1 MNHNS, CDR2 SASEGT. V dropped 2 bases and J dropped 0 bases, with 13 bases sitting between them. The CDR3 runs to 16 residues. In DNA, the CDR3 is TGTGCCAGCAGTGAATGGTTTCAGGGCATGAACACTGAAGCTTTCTTT. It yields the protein CASSEWFQGMNTEAFF.

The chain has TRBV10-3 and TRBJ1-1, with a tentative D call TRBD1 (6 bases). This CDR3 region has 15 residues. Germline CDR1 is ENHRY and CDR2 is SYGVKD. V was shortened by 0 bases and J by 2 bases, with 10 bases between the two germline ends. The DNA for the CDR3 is TGTGCCATCAGTGAGTCGGGACACAGTAACACTGAAGCTTTCTTT. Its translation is CAISESGHSNTEAFF.

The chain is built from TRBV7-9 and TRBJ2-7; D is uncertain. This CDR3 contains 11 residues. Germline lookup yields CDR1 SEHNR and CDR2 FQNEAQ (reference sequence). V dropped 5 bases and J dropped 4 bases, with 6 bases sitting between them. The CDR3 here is CASSKEYEQYF. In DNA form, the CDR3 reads TGTGCCAGCAGCAAGGAGTACGAGCAGTACTTC.

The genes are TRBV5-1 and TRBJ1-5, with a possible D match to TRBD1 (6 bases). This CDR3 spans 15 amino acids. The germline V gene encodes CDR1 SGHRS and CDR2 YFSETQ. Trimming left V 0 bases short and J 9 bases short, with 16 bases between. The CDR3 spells CASSLVQGLEGPQHF. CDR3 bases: TGCGCCAGCAGCTTGGTGCAGGGGCTAGAGGGGCCCCAGCATTTT.

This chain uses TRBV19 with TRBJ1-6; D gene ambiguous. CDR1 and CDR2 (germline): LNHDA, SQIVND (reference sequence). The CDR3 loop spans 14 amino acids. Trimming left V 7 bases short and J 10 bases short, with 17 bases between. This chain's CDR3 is CASTLREAPSPLHF. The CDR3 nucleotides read TGTGCCAGTACCCTAAGGGAGGCTCCGTCACCCCTCCACTTT.

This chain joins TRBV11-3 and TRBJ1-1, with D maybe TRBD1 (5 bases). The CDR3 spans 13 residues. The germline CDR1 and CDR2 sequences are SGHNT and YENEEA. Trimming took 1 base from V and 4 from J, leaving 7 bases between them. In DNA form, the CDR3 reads TGTGCCAGCAGCTTAGTGGGGGGCACTGAAGCTTTCTTT. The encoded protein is CASSLVGGTEAFF. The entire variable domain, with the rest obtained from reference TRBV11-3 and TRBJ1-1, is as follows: EAGVVQSPRYKIIEKKQPVAFWCNPISGHNTLYWYLQNLGQGPELLIRYENEEAVDDSQLPKDRFSAERLKGVDSTLKIQPAELGDSAVYLCASSLVGGTEAFFGQGTRLTVV.

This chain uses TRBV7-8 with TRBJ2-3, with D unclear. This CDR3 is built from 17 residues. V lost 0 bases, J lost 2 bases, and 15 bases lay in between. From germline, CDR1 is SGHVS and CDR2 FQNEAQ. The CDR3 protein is CASSLAAPKPYTDTQYF. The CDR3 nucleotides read TGTGCCAGCAGCTTAGCGGCTCCCAAACCTTACACAGATACGCAGTATTTT.

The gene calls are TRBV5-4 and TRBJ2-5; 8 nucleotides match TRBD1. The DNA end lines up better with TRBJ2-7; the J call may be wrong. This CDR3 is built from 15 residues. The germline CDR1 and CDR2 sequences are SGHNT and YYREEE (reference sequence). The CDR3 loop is CASSLGQGIQYEQYF. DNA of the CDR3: TGTGCCAGCAGCTTGGGACAGGGGATTCAGTACGAGCAGTACTTC.